The rows below give T cell receptor beta chains drawn from one sample of a study of blood T cell repertoires in COVID-19. TCRdb keeps only in-frame clones here, not all; method: immunoSEQ multiplex PCR. The sample yields about 70,000 clones, about 80% seen once. Sequencing used peripheral blood. The receptor source for this set is a man between 65 and 85 years old who had recovered from COVID-19. The CDR3 runs from the conserved cysteine through the conserved F or W. D genes are given only for firm matches. A clone size is listed for some rows: how often the clone was seen (once, few, many), or a class if it is expanded.

D gene	J gene	V gene	clone size	CDR3 protein	CDR3 DNA
NA	TRBJ2-1	TRBV4-2	NA	CASSQATGTRYNEQFF	TGTGCCAGCAGCCAAGCAACAGGGACACGGTACAATGAGCAGTTCTTC
NA	TRBJ2-5	TRBV12-5	NA	CASGFMRGLEETQYF	TGTGCTAGTGGTTTCATGCGGGGCCTCGAAGAGACCCAGTACTTC
TRBD1	TRBJ1-1	TRBV19	NA	CASTGQGRLAFF	TGTGCCAGCACCGGACAGGGGCGGTTAGCTTTCTTT
NA	TRBJ2-2	TRBV9	NA	CASSFRQTPNTGELFF	TGTGCCAGCAGCTTTCGACAGACTCCGAACACCGGGGAGCTGTTTTTT
TRBD2	TRBJ2-6	TRBV7-3	NA	CASSLTAGAPGGANVLTF	TGTGCCAGCAGCTTAACAGCGGGGGCGCCCGGCGGGGCCAACGTCCTGACTTTC
NA	TRBJ2-1	TRBV3-1/TRBV3-2	few	CASSQRPTGEPYNEQFF	TGTGCCAGCAGCCAAAGGCCTACGGGGGAGCCGTACAATGAGCAGTTCTTC
NA	TRBJ2-7	TRBV5-1	few	CASSWGHPYEQYF	TGCGCCAGCAGCTGGGGACACCCGTACGAGCAGTACTTC
TRBD1	TRBJ1-5	TRBV2	NA	CASSGTGNQPQHF	TGTGCCAGCAGTGGGACAGGGAATCAGCCCCAGCATTTT
TRBD2	TRBJ2-1	TRBV3-1/TRBV3-2	NA	CASSIRLLAGEDEQFF	TGTGCCAGCAGCATCCGTCTACTAGCGGGGGAAGATGAGCAGTTCTTC
NA	TRBJ2-5	TRBV6-1	NA	CASSDDTRGRLREETQYF	TGTGCCAGCAGTGACGATACCCGGGGGAGGCTAAGGGAAGAGACCCAGTACTTC
NA	TRBJ2-5	TRBV24-1	NA	CATSDFLGEQETQYF	TGTGCCACCAGTGATTTTCTAGGGGAACAAGAGACCCAGTACTTC